This T cell receptor (beta chain) appears in the sequencing data of a study of CD8+ T cells in alopecia areata. General study findings and limits: Unlike in mice, where it was clearer, TCR sharing across patients was less clear, possibly HLA-related. Sequences from scalp samples also cover resident alphabeta T cells of normal skin.

Worth noting for this clone: The antigen is unknown.

Following RNA extraction, reverse transcription yielded cDNA that acted as the sequencing template. Profiled with immunoSEQ multiplex PCR; TCRdb holds only in-frame clones, not every one. The table includes some 4,300 clones, under 70% detected once. The V gene end was trimmed by 4 bases and the J gene end by 1 base; junction bases not matched to a gene: 11. From germline, CDR1 is SGHDN and CDR2 FVKESK. The CDR3 is 18 residues long. The sequence was collected from a human donor in good health. The gene calls are TRBV14 and TRBJ2-2; TRBD2 matches at 8 bases. Material for sequencing was skin. This CDR3 reads CASSPRVVAGKNTGELFF. Here the CDR3 DNA reads TGTGCCAGCAGCCCCCGAGTGGTAGCGGGAAAGAACACCGGGGAGCTGTTTTTT.